This TCR beta chain was recovered during a study of shared clonotypes between healthy human individuals. The study, taken as a whole, reports: The diversity represented, both genetic and in exposure history, was limited by few donors.

Original analysis: Filtering differed for immunoSEQ, which gave only junction sequences without quality scores. Repertoires were generated with immunoSEQ multiplex PCR, while TCRdb's copy carries only in-frame clones and drops some. V and J calls and clone size are as listed in that table; D and trimming were resolved from the DNA. This sample has 2.3 million or so clones; more than 80% occur once, and the top ten carry 0.39%. Concerning this clone: Its target is not known.

The CDR3 is made up of 13 amino acids. Trimming pared 7 bases from V and 5 bases from J, leaving 12 bases between. The germline V gene has CDR1 SNHLY and CDR2 FYNNEI. The chain couples TRBV2 to TRBJ1-5; D unclear. The origin of this receptor is a man younger than 35 in good health. Some clones in this sample may be carry-over from other donors' samples. The sample taken for sequencing was naive CD4+ T cells from PBMCs. Stated subset: CD45RA+ positively selected. Written as DNA, the CDR3 is TGTGCCAGCACCCAATTCGGCTATCAGCCCCAGCATTTT. This codes for CASTQFGYQPQHF.